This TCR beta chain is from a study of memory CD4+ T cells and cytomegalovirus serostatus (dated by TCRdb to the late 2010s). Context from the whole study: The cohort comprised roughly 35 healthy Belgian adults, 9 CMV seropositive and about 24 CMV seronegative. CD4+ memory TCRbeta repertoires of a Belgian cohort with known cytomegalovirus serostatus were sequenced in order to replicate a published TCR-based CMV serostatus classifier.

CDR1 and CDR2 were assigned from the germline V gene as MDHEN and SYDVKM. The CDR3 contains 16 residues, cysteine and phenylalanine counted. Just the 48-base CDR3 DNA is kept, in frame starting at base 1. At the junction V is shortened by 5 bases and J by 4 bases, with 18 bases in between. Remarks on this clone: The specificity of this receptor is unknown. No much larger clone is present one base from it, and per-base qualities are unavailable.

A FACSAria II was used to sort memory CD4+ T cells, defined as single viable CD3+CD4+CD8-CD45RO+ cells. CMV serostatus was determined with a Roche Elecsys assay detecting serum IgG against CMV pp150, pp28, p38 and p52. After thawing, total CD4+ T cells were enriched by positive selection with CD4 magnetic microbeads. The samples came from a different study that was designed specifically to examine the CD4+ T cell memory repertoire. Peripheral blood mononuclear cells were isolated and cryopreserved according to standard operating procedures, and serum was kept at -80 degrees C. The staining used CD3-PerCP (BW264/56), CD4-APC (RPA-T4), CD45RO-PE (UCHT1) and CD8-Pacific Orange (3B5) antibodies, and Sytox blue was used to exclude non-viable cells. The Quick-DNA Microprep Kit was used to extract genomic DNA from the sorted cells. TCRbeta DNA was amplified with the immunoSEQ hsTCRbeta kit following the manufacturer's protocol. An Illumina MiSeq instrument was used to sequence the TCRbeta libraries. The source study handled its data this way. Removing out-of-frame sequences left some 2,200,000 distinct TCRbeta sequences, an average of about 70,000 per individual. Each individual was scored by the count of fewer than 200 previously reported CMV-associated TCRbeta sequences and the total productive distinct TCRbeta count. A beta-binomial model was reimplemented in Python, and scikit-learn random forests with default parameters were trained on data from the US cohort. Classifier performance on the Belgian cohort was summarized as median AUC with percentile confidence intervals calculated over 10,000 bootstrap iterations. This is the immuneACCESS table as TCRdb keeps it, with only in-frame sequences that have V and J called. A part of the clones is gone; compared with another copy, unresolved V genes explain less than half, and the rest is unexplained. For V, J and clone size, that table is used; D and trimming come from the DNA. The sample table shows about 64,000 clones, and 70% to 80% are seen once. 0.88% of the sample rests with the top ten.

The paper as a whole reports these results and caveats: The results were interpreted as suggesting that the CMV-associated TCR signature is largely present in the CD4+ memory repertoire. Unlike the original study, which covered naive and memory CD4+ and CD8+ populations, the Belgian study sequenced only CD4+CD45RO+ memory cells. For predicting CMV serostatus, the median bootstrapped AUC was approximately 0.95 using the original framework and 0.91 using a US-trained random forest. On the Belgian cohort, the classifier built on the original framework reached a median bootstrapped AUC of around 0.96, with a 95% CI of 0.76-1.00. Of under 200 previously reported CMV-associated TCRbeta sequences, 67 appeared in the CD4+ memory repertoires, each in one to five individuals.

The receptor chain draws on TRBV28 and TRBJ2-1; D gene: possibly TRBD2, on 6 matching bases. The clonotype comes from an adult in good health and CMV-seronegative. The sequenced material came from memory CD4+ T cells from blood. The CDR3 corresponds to CASSLIPGTGYNEQFF. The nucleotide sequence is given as TGTGCCAGCAGTCTAATACCCGGGACTGGTTACAATGAGCAGTTCTTC.